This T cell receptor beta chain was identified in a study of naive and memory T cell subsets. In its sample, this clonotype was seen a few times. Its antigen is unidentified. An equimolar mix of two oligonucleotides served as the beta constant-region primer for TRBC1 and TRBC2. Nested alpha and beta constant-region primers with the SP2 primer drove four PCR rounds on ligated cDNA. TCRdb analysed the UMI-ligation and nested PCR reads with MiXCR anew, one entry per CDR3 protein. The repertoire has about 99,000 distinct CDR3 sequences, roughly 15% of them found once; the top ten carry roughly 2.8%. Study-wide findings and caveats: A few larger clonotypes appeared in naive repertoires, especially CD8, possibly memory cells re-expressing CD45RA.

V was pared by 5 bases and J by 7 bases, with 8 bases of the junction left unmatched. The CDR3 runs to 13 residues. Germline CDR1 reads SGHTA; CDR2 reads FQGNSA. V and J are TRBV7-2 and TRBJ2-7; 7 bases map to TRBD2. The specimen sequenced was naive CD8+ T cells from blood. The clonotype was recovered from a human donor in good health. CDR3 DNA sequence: TGTGCCAGCAGCGACACGGGGGGTCGGGAGCAGTACTTC. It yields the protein CASSDTGGREQYF.